These 5 T cell receptor beta chains were all obtained from the same sample, sequenced in a study of control samples from healthy donors and cancer patients. The protocol was immunoSEQ multiplex PCR, while the TCRdb copy is restricted to in-frame clones and leaves out a portion. Altogether about 120,000 clones are present, about 91% being singletons, with the ten largest covering approximately 3.2%. Sequencing was carried out using blood. All receptors come from a man aged 35-49 years in good health.

Only one count was recorded for this clone. V is TRBV29-1 and J is TRBJ1-1; D remains unclear. From germline, CDR1 is SQVTM and CDR2 ANQGSEA. The CDR3 spans 13 residues. The V and J ends lost 6 bases and 4 bases respectively, with 15 bases between them. The CDR3, as DNA: TGCAGCGTACCTACAGCGTTGGGCACTGAAGCTTTCTTT. It translates to CSVPTALGTEAFF.

The chain joins TRBV7-2 to TRBJ1-6; D may be TRBD1 (6 bases). With 2 bases removed from V and 4 bases from J, the gap between germline ends came to 12 bases. This CDR3 is 16 amino acids long. In germline, CDR1 is SGHTA, CDR2 FQGNSA. The chain's CDR3 is CASSLRGTGYNSPLHF. The CDR3 nucleotides are TGTGCCAGCAGCTTAAGGGGGACGGGTTATAATTCACCCCTCCACTTT.

This clone was counted between two and nine times. This chain uses TRBV9 with TRBJ1-4; the D gene is possibly TRBD1 (6 bases). Per the germline V gene, CDR1 is SGDLS and CDR2 is YYNGEE. V was shortened by 0 bases and J by 5 bases, with 14 bases between the two germline ends. The CDR3 sequence is 16 residues long. The chain's CDR3 is CASSVGAGTLNEKLFF. Written as DNA, the CDR3 is TGTGCCAGCAGCGTAGGGGCCGGGACACTGAATGAAAAACTGTTTTTT.

V is TRBV3-1 (or the pseudogene TRBV3-2) and J is TRBJ2-1; 7 bases align to TRBD2. The trim removed 4 bases at V and 3 bases at J, leaving 3 bases unmatched. The CDR3 is made up of 14 amino acids. The germline gives CDR1 LGHDT, CDR2 YNNKEL (reference sequence). CDR3 in amino acids: CASSLPSGYNEQFF. The DNA of the CDR3 is TGTGCCAGCAGCCTTCCTAGCGGCTACAATGAGCAGTTCTTC.

The CDR3: CASSLEGAIGYTF. Written as DNA, the CDR3 is TGTGCCAGCAGCTTGGAGGGGGCGATTGGCTACACCTTC. The chain uses TRBV9 and TRBJ1-2; 7 nucleotides align to TRBD1. Germline assignment: CDR1 SGDLS and CDR2 YYNGEE. The CDR3 runs 13 residues. Trimming took 4 bases from V and 7 from J; bases not matched to a gene: 7.